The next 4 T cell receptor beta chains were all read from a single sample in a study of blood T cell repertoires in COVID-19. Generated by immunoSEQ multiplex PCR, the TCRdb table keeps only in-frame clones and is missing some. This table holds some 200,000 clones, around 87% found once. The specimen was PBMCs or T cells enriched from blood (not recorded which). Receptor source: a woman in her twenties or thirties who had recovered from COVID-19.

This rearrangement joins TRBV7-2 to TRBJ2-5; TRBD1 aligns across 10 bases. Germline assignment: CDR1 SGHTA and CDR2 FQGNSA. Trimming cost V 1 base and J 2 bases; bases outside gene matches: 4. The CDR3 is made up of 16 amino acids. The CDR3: CASSLGDRGTQETQYF. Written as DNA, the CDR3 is TGTGCCAGCAGCTTAGGGGACAGGGGAACTCAAGAGACCCAGTACTTC.

CDR3 nucleotides: TGTGCCAGTACCCATACAGGGATTCGGGGCAATCAGCCCCAGCATTTT. Residues: CASTHTGIRGNQPQHF. The J gene is TRBJ1-5, the V gene TRBV19; TRBD1 might be the D (6 bases). Germline V gives CDR1 LNHDA, CDR2 SQIVND (reference sequence). There are 16 residues in the CDR3. Trimming took off 7 bases at V and 2 bases at J, with 18 bases between the two ends.

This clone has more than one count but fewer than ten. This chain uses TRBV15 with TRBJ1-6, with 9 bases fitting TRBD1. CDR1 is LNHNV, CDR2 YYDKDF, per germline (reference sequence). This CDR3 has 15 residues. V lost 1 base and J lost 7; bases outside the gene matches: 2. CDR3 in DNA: TGTGCCACCAGCAGAGCCGGGACAGGGAATTCACCCCTCCACTTT. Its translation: CATSRAGTGNSPLHF.

The CDR3 DNA follows: TGTGCCAGCAGTTTATATGGGACTAGCGGCCCCGCTAGCACAGATACGCAGTATTTT. This encodes CASSLYGTSGPASTDTQYF. The chain combines TRBV27 with TRBJ2-3, with TRBD2 matching over 11 bases. This CDR3 comprises 19 residues. Trimming took 1 base from V and 0 from J; bases not matched to a gene: 9. CDR1 MNHEY and CDR2 SMNVEV come from the germline V gene (reference sequence).